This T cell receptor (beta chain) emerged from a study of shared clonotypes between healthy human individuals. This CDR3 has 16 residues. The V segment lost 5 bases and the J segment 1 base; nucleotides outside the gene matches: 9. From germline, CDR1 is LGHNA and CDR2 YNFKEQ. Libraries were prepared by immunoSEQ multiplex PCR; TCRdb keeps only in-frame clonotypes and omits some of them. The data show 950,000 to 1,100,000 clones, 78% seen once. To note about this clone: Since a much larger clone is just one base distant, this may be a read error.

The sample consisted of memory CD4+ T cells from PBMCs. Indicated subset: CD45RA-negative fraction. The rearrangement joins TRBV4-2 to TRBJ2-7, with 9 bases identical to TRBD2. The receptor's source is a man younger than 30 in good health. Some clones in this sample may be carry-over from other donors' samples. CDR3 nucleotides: TGTGCCAGCAGCTTAGGGCCAGCGGGAGGTTCCTACGAGCAGTACTTC. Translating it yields CASSLGPAGGSYEQYF.